Described below is a single TCR beta chain sequence and its context. The antigen is unknown. This entry comes from a study of vaccination effects on CD4 cells after COVID-19. Within the ViraFEST assay, antigen-specific CD4+ T cells underwent expansion with viral peptide pools prior to sequencing. Having been cultured for less than 13 days, the cells underwent CD4+ T cell isolation. Vaccine recipients had no previous SARS-CoV-2 infection; their nucleocapsid antibodies were negative. Cultures got half-medium changes with IL-2 on days 3 and 7. V lost 0 bases and J lost 8, with 14 bases in between. CDR1 and CDR2 (germline): SGDLS, YYNGEE. CDR3 length: 14 amino acids. TCRdb keeps only in-frame clones here, not all; method: immunoSEQ multiplex PCR. The table shows 30,000 to 35,000 clones, with roughly 63% occurring only once.

The TCR sequence derives from a human donor who received a COVID-19 vaccine. Sequenced here: CD4+ T cells from PBMCs cultured with HCoV-229E spike peptides, sampled before COVID-19 vaccination. This chain joins TRBV9 and TRBJ1-2; D might be TRBD1 (5 bases). The CDR3 protein is CASSVGQGIRGYTF. The CDR3 region has the DNA TGTGCCAGCAGCGTAGGGCAGGGTATAAGAGGCTACACCTTC.